Listed here are 20 T cell receptor beta chains from one sample, sequenced in a study of cytomegalovirus exposure and HLA in healthy donors. Amplification used 60 Vbeta primers and 13 Jbeta primers. Method: immunoSEQ multiplex PCR; TCRdb's copy keeps in-frame clones and lacks some. The sample consists of 120,000 to 150,000 clones, about 84% of them appearing once. The sequencing sample was made of PBMCs. These receptors all come from a woman in her forties in good health and CMV-seropositive.

J is TRBJ1-4 and V is TRBV7-9; 7 bases line up with TRBD1. J gave up 8 bases and V 5 bases, and 14 bases lay outside the gene matches. Per germline, CDR1 SEHNR and CDR2 FQNEAQ (reference sequence). CDR3 length: 16 amino acids. CDR3 in DNA: TGTGCCAGCAGCCCACCAGGTCTGGCAGGGGGGGAAAAACTGTTTTTT. This translates into CASSPPGLAGGEKLFF.

This sequence joins TRBV7-9 and TRBJ2-7, with D possibly matching TRBD1 (6 bases). V lost 5 bases to trimming and J lost 2 bases, with 19 bases between them. The CDR3 sequence is 16 residues long. Germline loops: CDR1 SEHNR, CDR2 FQNEAQ (reference sequence). The CDR3 sequence is CASSAGLRGSTYEQYF. CDR3 coding DNA: TGTGCCAGCAGCGCCGGCTTGAGGGGGTCAACCTACGAGCAGTACTTC.

The chain carries TRBV7-2 and TRBJ2-3, with TRBD2 as a possible D gene (6 bases). The germline CDR1 and CDR2 sequences are SGHTA and FQGNSA. This CDR3 comprises 18 residues. Trimming took off 3 bases at V and 1 base at J, with 20 bases between the two ends. The CDR3 here is CASSFRAGGPLRTDTQYF. DNA for the CDR3: TGTGCCAGCAGCTTCCGGGCTGGAGGGCCCCTGCGCACAGATACGCAGTATTTT. The full variable domain, in which reference TRBV7-2 and TRBJ2-3 provide the parts outside the CDR3, is GAGVSQSPSNKVTEKGKDVELRCDPISGHTALYWYRQSLGQGLEFLIYFQGNSAPDKSGLPSDRFSAERTGGSVSTLTIQRTQQEDSAVYLCASSFRAGGPLRTDTQYFGPGTRLTVL.

The rearrangement uses TRBV21-1 and TRBJ2-1; the table names TRBD1, a call not compared with the DNA. TRBV21-1 is a known pseudogene. This CDR3 region has 21 residues. This CDR3 reads CASSKSPGTGGGGGSYNEQFF. CDR3 nucleotides: TGTGCCAGCAGCAAATCTCCTGGGACAGGGGGCGGGGGAGGGTCATACAATGAGCAGTTCTTC.

This clone was observed once. This chain's CDR3 is CASSPEGQGAYEQYF. DNA of the CDR3: TGTGCCAGCAGCCCGGAGGGACAGGGGGCCTACGAGCAGTACTTC. The chain uses TRBV7-9 and TRBJ2-7; 11 positions agree with TRBD1. V lost 5 bases to trimming and J lost 2 bases; unmatched junction nucleotides: 5. Per germline, CDR1 SEHNR and CDR2 FQNEAQ (reference sequence). The CDR3 has 15 residues.

Only one count was recorded for this clone. This sequence joins TRBV11-2 and TRBJ2-7, with D possibly TRBD1 on 6 matching bases. The V and J ends lost 5 bases and 2 bases respectively, with 16 bases between them. Germline-derived CDR1 and CDR2 are SGHAT and FQNNGV. The CDR3 sequence is 15 residues long. Here the CDR3 reads CASSPKVGAAYEQYF. The CDR3 DNA reads TGTGCCAGCAGCCCAAAAGTGGGGGCAGCCTACGAGCAGTACTTC. Supplemented by reference TRBV11-2 and TRBJ2-7, the full variable domain reads EAGVAQSPRYKIIEKRQSVAFWCNPISGHATLYWYQQILGQGPKLLIQFQNNGVVDDSQLPKDRFSAERLKGVDSTLKIQPAKLEDSAVYLCASSPKVGAAYEQYFGPGTRLTVT.

V and J are TRBV9 and TRBJ2-2; 7 nucleotides align to TRBD2. Germline lookup yields CDR1 SGDLS and CDR2 YYNGEE. V lost 2 bases and J lost 0; bases outside the gene matches: 4. This CDR3 is 16 amino acids long. The CDR3 DNA is TGTGCCAGCAGCGTGCTTAGCGGGCCGAACACCGGGGAGCTGTTTTTT. This codes for CASSVLSGPNTGELFF. Supplemented by reference TRBV9 and TRBJ2-2, the full variable domain reads DSGVTQTPKHLITATGQRVTLRCSPRSGDLSVYWYQQSLDQGLQFLIQYYNGEERAKGNILERFSAQQFPDLHSELNLSSLELGDSALYFCASSVLSGPNTGELFFGEGSRLTVL.

J is TRBJ2-1 and V is TRBV19; D unresolved. Germline lookup yields CDR1 LNHDA and CDR2 SQIVND (reference sequence). The CDR3 is made up of 12 amino acids. Trimming took 3 bases from V and 8 from J, leaving 8 bases between them. The CDR3 spells CASSMSRHEQFF. CDR3 DNA: TGTGCCAGTAGTATGAGCAGGCATGAGCAGTTCTTC.

The V call is TRBV6-5, the J call TRBJ2-7, with 7 bases that match TRBD1. The ends lost 2 bases at V and 6 bases at J; junction bases unmatched: 10. The CDR3 contains 15 residues. Germline lookup yields CDR1 MNHEY and CDR2 SVGAGI. CDR3 in DNA: TGTGCCAGCAGTTACGACGGGTCCGGGGACAGCGAGCAGTACTTC. Translation gives CASSYDGSGDSEQYF.

The chain couples TRBV5-4 to TRBJ1-2; 9 bases are shared with TRBD1. After removal of 4 bases from V and 1 base from J, the junction contained 11 bases not matched to a gene. The CDR3 sequence is 17 residues long. The germline V gene has CDR1 SGHNT and CDR2 YYREEE (reference sequence). The CDR3 loop reads CASSADRGRFSNYGYTF. The CDR3 nucleotides read TGTGCCAGCAGCGCGGACAGGGGACGTTTTAGTAACTATGGCTACACCTTC. Combining the CDR3 with reference TRBV5-4 and TRBJ1-2 gives the whole variable domain ETGVTQSPTHLIKTRGQQVTLRCSSQSGHNTVSWYQQALGQGPQFIFQYYREEENGRGNFPPRFSGLQFPNYSSELNVNALELDDSALYLCASSADRGRFSNYGYTFGSGTRLTVV.

V usage is TRBV7-2 and J usage is TRBJ2-7; maybe TRBD1 (6 bases). Trimming removed 1 base from V and 6 bases from J, with 10 bases in between. The germline V gene encodes CDR1 SGHTA and CDR2 FQGNSA. The CDR3 covers 13 residues. The CDR3 spells CASSLEGDGEQYF. The CDR3 coding sequence is TGTGCCAGCAGCTTAGAGGGGGACGGCGAGCAGTACTTC.

This clone was picked up a small number of times. The gene calls are TRBV6-4 and TRBJ1-1; D is undetermined. Trimming removed 7 bases at V and 0 bases at J, with 6 bases between. The CDR3 spans 12 residues. The V gene's germline CDR1 is MRHNA and CDR2 SNTAGT. DNA of the CDR3: TGTGCCAGCAAAGGAGTGAACACTGAAGCTTTCTTT. Its translation: CASKGVNTEAFF.

This sequence joins TRBV7-2 and TRBJ2-7, with TRBD1 matching over 8 bases. This CDR3 spans 14 amino acids. Germline V CDR1 and CDR2: SGHTA, FQGNSA. V trimming: 4 bases; J trimming: 5 bases; junction bases outside the gene matches: 7. This CDR3 is CASSSRDRFHEQYF. CDR3 nucleotides: TGTGCCAGCAGCTCCCGGGACAGGTTTCACGAGCAGTACTTC.

This chain connects TRBV19 to TRBJ2-1, with D possibly being TRBD2 (7 bases). Per the germline V gene, CDR1 is LNHDA and CDR2 is SQIVND (reference sequence). This CDR3 region has 13 residues. V lost 6 bases, J lost 7 bases, and 13 bases lay in between. CDR3 bases: TGTGCCAGTAGAGGGGGGGATAAGAATGAGCAGTTCTTC. Translated, it gives CASRGGDKNEQFF. Full variable domain (rest looked up from reference TRBV19 and TRBJ2-1): DGGITQSPKYLFRKEGQNVTLSCEQNLNHDAMYWYRQDPGQGLRLIYYSQIVNDFQKGDIAEGYSVSREKKESFPLTVTSAQKNPTAFYLCASRGGDKNEQFFGPGTRLTVL.

The chain combines TRBV6-1 with TRBJ2-1; D is perhaps TRBD2 (5 bases). The germline gives CDR1 MNHNS, CDR2 SASEGT. V shed 1 base and J shed 12 bases, with 10 bases lying between them. The CDR3 has 12 residues. The CDR3 region has the DNA TGTGCCAGCAGTGAAGTGGCGGGCTCGCAGTTCTTC. Amino acids: CASSEVAGSQFF.

This clone has just one count. The gene calls are TRBV28 and TRBJ2-1, with TRBD1 matching 7 bases. Germline V gene data show CDR1 as MDHEN and CDR2 as SYDVKM. CDR3 length: 17 amino acids. Trimming took 10 bases from V and 5 from J; bases not matched to a gene: 20. The CDR3 region is CATSTRQGNRDNNEQFF. The DNA of the CDR3 is TGTGCCACCTCTACGCGACAGGGAAATCGGGACAACAATGAGCAGTTCTTC. The whole variable domain, filled in from reference TRBV28 and TRBJ2-1, reads DVKVTQSSRYLVKRTGEKVFLECVQDMDHENMFWYRQDPGLGLRLIYFSYDVKMKEKGDIPEGYSVSREKKERFSLILESASTNQTSMYLCATSTRQGNRDNNEQFFGPGTRLTVL.

V is TRBV11-2 and J is TRBJ2-2; 15 nucleotides match TRBD2. V lost 5 bases, J lost 9 bases, and 10 bases stayed unmatched. Germline V gene lookup returns CDR1 SGHAT and CDR2 FQNNGV. The CDR3 is 17 amino acids. Here the CDR3 reads CASSPPGLAGGGRELFF. The CDR3 region has the DNA TGTGCCAGCAGCCCTCCGGGACTAGCGGGAGGAGGGCGGGAGCTGTTTTTT.

V usage is TRBV6-5 and J usage is TRBJ2-1, with 10 bases fitting TRBD2. Looked up from germline, CDR1 is MNHEY and CDR2 is SVGAGI. This CDR3 has 16 amino acids. The trim removed 4 bases at V and 4 bases at J, leaving 7 bases unmatched. The CDR3 sequence: CASSFSGTSAYNEQFF. The CDR3 region has the DNA TGTGCCAGCAGTTTTTCCGGGACTAGCGCGTACAATGAGCAGTTCTTC.

The chain uses TRBV6-1 and TRBJ1-4, with 7 nucleotides matching TRBD1. The CDR3 is made up of 14 amino acids. The ends lost 6 bases at V and 8 bases at J; junction bases unmatched: 9. Germline CDR1 reads MNHNS; CDR2 reads SASEGT. CDR3 region: CASSAGQDREKLFF. The CDR3 region has the DNA TGTGCCAGCAGCGCTGGACAGGATCGCGAAAAACTGTTTTTT.

The V call is TRBV7-2, the J call TRBJ1-5; TRBD1 aligns across 7 bases. Trimming removed 3 bases from V and 6 bases from J; junction bases left unmatched: 5. The CDR3 contains 14 residues. Germline CDR1 reads SGHTA; CDR2 reads FQGNSA. This CDR3 is CASSFSDRLQPQHF. CDR3 nucleotides: TGTGCCAGCAGCTTTTCGGACAGGCTTCAGCCCCAGCATTTT.